This T cell receptor beta chain comes out of a study of OX40 agonist ivuxolimab in advanced cancers. Study as a whole: Dose-escalation subjects each had hepatocellular carcinoma, melanoma, renal cell or head and neck cancer.

As for this clone: Its specificity is unknown.

The CDR3 consists of 15 residues. V was pared by 6 bases and J by 3 bases, with 9 bases of the junction left unmatched. Study-wide points: Patients who responded partially at 0.1-3.0 mg/kg showed clonal expansion ranking among the lowest.

Assay used: immunoSEQ multiplex PCR; TCRdb lists only in-frame clones, some missing. The table shows about 57,000 clones, with over 80% occurring only once. The material sequenced was CD4+ or CD8+ T cells sorted from blood, taken in a trial of the OX40 agonist ivuxolimab. This rearrangement joins TRBV23-1 to TRBJ1-2, with TRBD1 identical over 8 bases. TRBV23-1 counts as an open reading frame of uncertain function. The receptor was derived from an adult with an advanced solid tumor such as melanoma, head and neck, liver or kidney cancer. CDR3 protein: CASSLDGGQDYGYTF. CDR3 sequence (DNA): TGCGCCAGCAGCCTAGACGGGGGACAGGACTATGGCTACACCTTC.